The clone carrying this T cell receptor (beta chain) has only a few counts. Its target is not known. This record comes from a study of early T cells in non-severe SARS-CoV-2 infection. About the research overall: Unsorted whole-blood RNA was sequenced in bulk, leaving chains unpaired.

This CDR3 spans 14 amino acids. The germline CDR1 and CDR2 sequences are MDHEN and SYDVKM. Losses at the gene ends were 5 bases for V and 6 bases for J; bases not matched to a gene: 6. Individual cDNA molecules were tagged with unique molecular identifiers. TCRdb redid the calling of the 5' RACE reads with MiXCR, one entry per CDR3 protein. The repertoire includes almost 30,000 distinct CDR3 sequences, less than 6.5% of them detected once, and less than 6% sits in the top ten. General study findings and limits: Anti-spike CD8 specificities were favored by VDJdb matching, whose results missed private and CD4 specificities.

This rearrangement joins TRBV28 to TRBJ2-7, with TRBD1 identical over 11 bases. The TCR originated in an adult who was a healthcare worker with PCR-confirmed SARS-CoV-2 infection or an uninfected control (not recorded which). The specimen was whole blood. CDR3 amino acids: CASSVPGQGGEQYF. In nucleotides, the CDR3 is TGTGCCAGCAGTGTCCCGGGACAGGGGGGCGAGCAGTACTTC.